This passage covers 20 T cell receptor beta chains from one sample sequenced in a study of regulatory T cells in long-lasting Graves disease. Time point: newly diagnosed GD, antithyroid drugs for less than 3 months. Following extraction of RNA from PBMCs, that RNA was used to make the TCR library. Arm-PCR of CDR3 regions and iRepertoire HTBI primers were the basis on which TCR beta libraries were built. TCRdb used MiXCR to reprocess the multiplex PCR reads, holding one entry per CDR3 protein. The table shows hundreds of thousands of distinct CDR3 sequences, with approximately 16% occurring only once. This same sample was also part of a study on T cells in Graves' hyperthyroidism and ophthalmopathy.

This material consisted of peripheral blood mononuclear cells (PBMCs), taken at new diagnosis, from a patient treated with antithyroid drugs. The source of these receptors is a middle-aged woman with Graves disease.

The table lists this clonotype with many counts. The chain recombines TRBV6-2 or TRBV6-3 with TRBJ2-1, with D uncertain. CDR1 and CDR2 (germline): MNHEY, SVGEGT. This CDR3 contains 13 residues. The germline V and J ends were trimmed by 5 bases and 9 bases, with 14 bases remaining between them. In DNA form, the CDR3 reads TGTGCCAGCAGTGCCGAAGTTCGAAGTGAGCAGTTCTTC. Translating gives CASSAEVRSEQFF.

This clonotype showed up many times. The J gene is TRBJ1-2, the V gene TRBV28; D unclear. This CDR3 comprises 13 residues. The V gene lost 5 bases and the J gene lost 5 bases, with 12 bases spanning the gap. The germline V gene encodes CDR1 MDHEN and CDR2 SYDVKM. CDR3 bases: TGTGCCAGCAGTATACAGACGATGTATGGCTACACCTTC. This translates into CASSIQTMYGYTF.

V is TRBV27 and J is TRBJ2-5, with TRBD1 identical over 8 bases. The ends lost 5 bases at V and 2 bases at J; junction bases unmatched: 7. The CDR3 covers 15 residues. Germline V gives CDR1 MNHEY, CDR2 SMNVEV (reference sequence). CDR3 bases: TGTGCCAGCAGTGCCTGGACAGGGCGGCAAGAGACCCAGTACTTC. Translating it yields CASSAWTGRQETQYF.

Many counts were recorded for this clonotype. This chain links TRBV20-1 with TRBJ2-1; D is possibly TRBD2 (5 bases). V shed 5 bases and J shed 5 bases, with 10 bases lying between them. CDR1 is DFQATT, CDR2 SNEGSKA, per germline (reference sequence). The CDR3 covers 12 residues. The CDR3 is CSAEGPNNEQFF. In DNA, the CDR3 is TGCAGTGCTGAGGGCCCAAACAATGAGCAGTTCTTC.

This clonotype was detected a few times. V and J are TRBV6-1 and TRBJ1-2; 7 bases fit TRBD1. This CDR3 has 13 residues. Germline V gene lookup returns CDR1 MNHNS and CDR2 SASEGT. Trimming at V came to 6 bases and at J to 5 bases, leaving 6 bases not matched to a gene. The CDR3 loop is CASRDQGVYGYTF. For the CDR3, the DNA is TGTGCCAGCAGAGACCAGGGGGTTTATGGCTACACCTTC.

This clonotype was recorded at least ten times. The rearrangement uses TRBV7-8 and TRBJ1-2; tentatively, D is TRBD1 (6 bases). Germline V gives CDR1 SGHVS, CDR2 FQNEAQ. This CDR3 comprises 16 residues. V was trimmed by 2 bases and J by 4 bases, leaving 17 bases between them. The CDR3 here is CASSLNPGEWSYGYTF. CDR3 in DNA: TGTGCCAGCAGCTTAAATCCAGGGGAGTGGAGCTATGGCTACACCTTC.

In this sample, this clonotype turned up many times. The J gene is TRBJ1-1, the V gene TRBV5-4; D not certain. Germline CDR1 SGHNT, CDR2 YYREEE (reference sequence). The CDR3 runs to 13 residues. Between the trimmed V and J ends, which lost 4 bases and 4 bases, there was a span of 11 bases. As DNA, the CDR3 is TGTGCCAGCAGCCCGGTCGGCGTCACTGAAGCTTTCTTT. It translates to CASSPVGVTEAFF.

This clonotype was observed many times. The V gene is TRBV28, the J gene TRBJ2-7; no firm D call. The V gene's germline CDR1 is MDHEN and CDR2 SYDVKM. Trimming shortened V by 5 bases and J by 4 bases, and 6 bases separated the two germline ends. CDR3 length: 11 amino acids. CDR3 nucleotides: TGTGCCAGCAGTGCCCAGTACGAGCAGTACTTC. As protein: CASSAQYEQYF. Full variable domain (remainder filled in from reference TRBV28 and TRBJ2-7): DVKVTQSSRYLVKRTGEKVFLECVQDMDHENMFWYRQDPGLGLRLIYFSYDVKMKEKGDIPEGYSVSREKKERFSLILESASTNQTSMYLCASSAQYEQYFGPGTRLTVT.

This clonotype was found a few times. This chain connects TRBV19 to TRBJ1-6, with D unresolved. CDR1 LNHDA and CDR2 SQIVND come from the germline V gene (reference sequence). The V and J ends lost 3 bases and 0 bases respectively, with 9 bases between them. CDR3 length: 16 amino acids. CDR3 amino acids: CASSIVRSSYNSPLHF. Written as DNA, the CDR3 is TGTGCCAGTAGTATTGTCCGTAGCTCCTATAATTCACCCCTCCACTTT. The full variable domain, rest sourced from reference TRBV19 and TRBJ1-6, is DGGITQSPKYLFRKEGQNVTLSCEQNLNHDAMYWYRQDPGQGLRLIYYSQIVNDFQKGDIAEGYSVSREKKESFPLTVTSAQKNPTAFYLCASSIVRSSYNSPLHFGNGTRLTVT.

The table lists this clonotype with many counts. The J gene is TRBJ2-3, the V gene TRBV28, with 8 positions matching TRBD1. Trimming removed 2 bases from V and 2 bases from J; junction bases left unmatched: 9. The CDR3 runs 17 residues. Germline V lookup: CDR1 MDHEN, CDR2 SYDVKM. CDR3 sequence reads: CASSLVLGTGATDTQYF. Written as DNA, the CDR3 is TGTGCCAGCAGTTTAGTCTTGGGGACAGGTGCCACAGATACGCAGTATTTT. Filled out from reference TRBV28 and TRBJ2-3, the complete variable domain reads DVKVTQSSRYLVKRTGEKVFLECVQDMDHENMFWYRQDPGLGLRLIYFSYDVKMKEKGDIPEGYSVSREKKERFSLILESASTNQTSMYLCASSLVLGTGATDTQYFGPGTRLTVL.

This chain uses TRBV19 with TRBJ2-1, with TRBD1 identical over 9 bases. The CDR3 consists of 15 residues. Germline-derived CDR1 and CDR2 are LNHDA and SQIVND (reference sequence). The junction had 11 bases not matched to a gene; V was cut back by 7 bases and J by 7 bases. CDR3 coding DNA: TGTGCCAGTACTGTGACGGGGACAGGGAGGAATGAGCAGTTCTTC. It translates to CASTVTGTGRNEQFF.

The CDR3: CAWSGGGSYEQYF. CDR3 bases: TGTGCCTGGAGTGGGGGGGGCTCCTACGAGCAGTACTTC. This rearrangement joins TRBV30 to TRBJ2-7; 7 bases align to TRBD2. Trimming took 1 base from V and 0 from J; bases not matched to a gene: 0. This CDR3 region has 13 residues. The germline V gene encodes CDR1 GTSNPN and CDR2 SVGIG (reference sequence).

This clonotype was detected only a few times. This chain uses TRBV15 with TRBJ2-3; a possible D gene is TRBD2 (5 bases). The CDR3 loop spans 13 amino acids. The ends were cut back, 4 bases at V and 2 bases at J, with 7 bases in the middle. The germline CDR1 and CDR2 sequences are LNHNV and YYDKDF (reference sequence). The CDR3: CATSTADTDTQYF. The CDR3 DNA reads TGTGCCACCAGCACAGCGGACACAGATACGCAGTATTTT.

This clonotype was counted at least ten times. DNA of the CDR3: TGCAGTGCTAGAGAAGGGGGGATTGGAAACACCATATATTTT. It codes for CSAREGGIGNTIYF. The genes are TRBV20-1 and TRBJ1-3; tentative D call: TRBD1 (6 bases). The V and J ends lost 0 bases and 3 bases respectively, with 9 bases between them. Germline V gene lookup returns CDR1 DFQATT and CDR2 SNEGSKA (reference sequence). The length of the CDR3 is 14 residues.

V gene TRBV19 combines with J gene TRBJ2-7, with D maybe TRBD1 (5 bases). Trimming removed 6 bases from V and 0 bases from J, with 15 bases in between. This CDR3 is 15 amino acids long. Germline values: CDR1 LNHDA, CDR2 SQIVND (reference sequence). This CDR3 reads CASSAIQDGSYEQYF. The CDR3, as DNA: TGTGCCAGTAGCGCAATACAGGACGGCTCCTACGAGCAGTACTTC.

This clonotype was found many times. This chain uses TRBV20-1 with TRBJ2-1, with 8 nucleotides matching TRBD1. The CDR3 loop spans 13 amino acids. The junction had 9 bases not matched to a gene; V was cut back by 6 bases and J by 8 bases. Germline V gene sequence: CDR1 DFQATT, CDR2 SNEGSKA (reference sequence). As DNA, the CDR3 is TGCAGTGCAAGCCGACAGGGGAGCGATGAGCAGTTCTTC. This sequence encodes CSASRQGSDEQFF.

Turning to this clonotype: A junction boundary mismatches the germline segment, possibly from a read error. The chain links TRBV7-7 to TRBJ2-2; 11 bases fit TRBD1. CDR1 and CDR2 from the germline V gene are SSHAT and FNYEAQ (reference sequence). The CDR3 runs to 17 residues. The CDR3 sequence is CASSLEPGTGGTGELFF. The CDR3 coding sequence is TGTGCTAGCAGCTTAGAACCCGGGACAGGGGGAACCGGGGAGCTGTTTTTT.

V gene TRBV7-9 combines with J gene TRBJ2-1, with 11 bases identical to TRBD2. V gave up 2 bases and J gave up 4 bases; unmatched junction bases: 4. CDR1 and CDR2 (germline): SEHNR, FQNEAQ (reference sequence). The CDR3 contains 16 residues. This chain's CDR3 is CASSLSGTSGYNEQFF. The CDR3 region has the DNA TGTGCCAGCAGCTTATCAGGGACTAGCGGTTACAATGAGCAGTTCTTC.

This clonotype was recorded many times. The chain carries TRBV2 and TRBJ2-3, with a possible D match to TRBD1 (5 bases). This CDR3 is 14 amino acids long. The germline V gene encodes CDR1 SNHLY and CDR2 FYNNEI. The V and J ends lost 3 bases and 4 bases respectively, with 11 bases between them. CDR3 in DNA: TGTGCCAGCAGTGAGGTAGGGGTGGCAGATACGCAGTATTTT. Translating gives CASSEVGVADTQYF.

This clonotype was seen at least ten times. The chain carries TRBV2 and TRBJ2-2, with D possibly being TRBD1 (5 bases). There are 16 residues in the CDR3. Trimming took 6 bases from V and 0 from J, leaving 14 bases between them. The germline CDR1 and CDR2 sequences are SNHLY and FYNNEI. CDR3 nucleotides: TGTGCCAGCAGGGCAGGGCGGCACCCGAACACCGGGGAGCTGTTTTTT. It codes for CASRAGRHPNTGELFF. The complete variable domain, with remaining parts taken from reference TRBV2 and TRBJ2-2, reads EPEVTQTPSHQVTQMGQEVILRCVPISNHLYFYWYRQILGQKVEFLVSFYNNEISEKSEIFDDQFSVERPDGSNFTLKIRSTKLEDSAMYFCASRAGRHPNTGELFFGEGSRLTVL.